The 9 T cell receptor beta chains in this list originate from one sample, sequenced in a study of blood T cell repertoires in COVID-19 (dated by TCRdb to 2020 to 2021). The receptor library was made with the immunoSEQ multiplex PCR assay. Imported from immuneACCESS, the table was reduced by TCRdb to in-frame sequences with V and J called. These copies leave out some clones; in studies compared against another copy, an unresolved V gene accounts for under half, and the cause of the remainder is not known. Present in this sample are under 170,000 clones, about 80% of which were seen just once. Of the sample, 2.2% is held by the ten largest clones. Sequencing was performed on peripheral blood. Every receptor here comes from a man aged 65 to 85 with acute or convalescent COVID-19.

The chain has TRBV7-8 and TRBJ1-5; D not resolved. The V end lost 1 base, the J end lost 7 bases, and 26 bases lay between the germline ends. CDR3 length: 19 amino acids. Per the germline V gene, CDR1 is SGHVS and CDR2 is FQNEAQ. CDR3 bases: TGTGCCAGCAGCTTAGAGAGTCTTTTTTATGGGAGGGCGGGACAGCCCCAGCATTTT. Its translation is CASSLESLFYGRAGQPQHF.

The J gene is TRBJ1-4, the V gene TRBV6-6; no firm D call. This CDR3 spans 15 amino acids. CDR1 MNHNY and CDR2 SVGAGI come from the germline V gene (reference sequence). V lost 4 bases and J 0 bases, leaving 9 bases between the germline ends. Here the CDR3 reads CASSSDGATNEKLFF. As DNA, the CDR3 is TGTGCCAGCAGTTCCGACGGAGCAACTAATGAAAAACTGTTTTTT.

The chain couples TRBV5-6 to TRBJ1-1, with D possibly being TRBD1 (5 bases). The germline CDR1 and CDR2 sequences are SGHDT and YYEEEE. Trimming took 10 bases from V and 1 from J, leaving 14 bases between them. The length of the CDR3 is 13 residues. The CDR3 coding sequence is TGTGCCTCCAAAGTGGGGCAGAACACTGAAGCTTTCTTT. Its translation is CASKVGQNTEAFF. Drawing the rest from reference TRBV5-6 and TRBJ1-1, the complete variable domain is DAGVTQSPTHLIKTRGQQVTLRCSPKSGHDTVSWYQQALGQGPQFIFQYYEEEERQRGNFPDRFSGHQFPNYSSELNVNALLLGDSALYLCASKVGQNTEAFFGQGTRLTVV.

This chain connects TRBV19 to TRBJ1-2; tentatively, D is TRBD1 (6 bases). Germline-derived CDR1 and CDR2 are LNHDA and SQIVND (reference sequence). The ends were cut back, 7 bases at V and 2 bases at J, with 14 bases in the middle. The CDR3 sequence is 14 residues long. CDR3 in amino acids: CASKFTGTNYGYTF. CDR3 bases: TGTGCCAGTAAGTTTACAGGGACAAACTATGGCTACACCTTC. Full variable domain (outside the CDR3, taken from reference TRBV19 and TRBJ1-2): DGGITQSPKYLFRKEGQNVTLSCEQNLNHDAMYWYRQDPGQGLRLIYYSQIVNDFQKGDIAEGYSVSREKKESFPLTVTSAQKNPTAFYLCASKFTGTNYGYTFGSGTRLTVV.

The rearrangement links TRBV5-5 to TRBJ1-2; 7 bases align to TRBD1. This CDR3 has 15 amino acids. Germline V gene sequence: CDR1 SGHKS, CDR2 YYEKEE (reference sequence). J was trimmed by 8 bases and V by 1 base; bases with no gene match: 11. The CDR3: CASSLSGQGVRGYTF. CDR3 nucleotides: TGTGCCAGCAGCTTGTCGGGTCAGGGGGTTCGGGGCTACACCTTC.

Notes on this clone: This CDR3 fails to terminate in the conserved phenylalanine or tryptophan, so it likely reflects a read error. The DNA is omitted, as the CDR3 cannot be located on it reliably, and the CDR3 follows TCRdb's listing. J is TRBJ2-3 and V is TRBV6-6; the table gives TRBD1 as D, unverified against the DNA. Germline lookup yields CDR1 MNHNY and CDR2 SVGAGI (reference sequence). Termini included, the CDR3 measures 14 amino acids. The chain's CDR3 is CASSHSTGPGQGHL.

The CDR3 is CASSISDRGGIGIEQYF. The DNA for the CDR3 is TGTGCCAGCAGCATATCGGACAGGGGAGGTATCGGGATTGAGCAGTACTTC. J is TRBJ2-7 and V is TRBV5-5; 9 nucleotides agree with TRBD1. Germline CDR1 SGHKS, CDR2 YYEKEE (reference sequence). V dropped 4 bases and J dropped 7; count of bases not matched to a gene: 18. The CDR3 contains 17 residues.

V is TRBV9 and J is TRBJ2-2, with TRBD2 identical over 8 bases. Germline V CDR1 and CDR2: SGDLS, YYNGEE. V shed 3 bases, J shed 0 bases, and the junction held 13 bases outside the gene matches. The CDR3 is made up of 19 amino acids. CDR3 region: CASSARAGVLQANTGELFF. In DNA form, the CDR3 reads TGTGCCAGCAGCGCGAGAGCGGGAGTTCTCCAAGCGAACACCGGGGAGCTGTTTTTT.

This clone was detected only a few times. This sequence joins TRBV19 and TRBJ2-7; TRBD2 is a possible D gene (5 bases). CDR1 and CDR2 from the germline V gene are LNHDA and SQIVND (reference sequence). V dropped 2 bases and J dropped 7 bases, with 12 bases sitting between them. The CDR3 is made up of 13 amino acids. CDR3 nucleotide sequence: TGTGCCAGTAGTATATCCCACGGGAAGGAGCAGTACTTC. This sequence encodes CASSISHGKEQYF.